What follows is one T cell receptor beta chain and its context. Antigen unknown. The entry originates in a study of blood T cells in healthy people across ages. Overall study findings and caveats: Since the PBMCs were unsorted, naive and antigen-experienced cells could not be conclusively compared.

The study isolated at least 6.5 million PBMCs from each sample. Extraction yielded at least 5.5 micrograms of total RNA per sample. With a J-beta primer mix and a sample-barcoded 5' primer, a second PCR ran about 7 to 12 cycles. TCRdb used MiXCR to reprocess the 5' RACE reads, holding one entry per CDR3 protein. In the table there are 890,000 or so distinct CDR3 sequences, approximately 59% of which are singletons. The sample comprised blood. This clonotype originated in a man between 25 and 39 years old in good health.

The CDR3 region has the DNA TGCAGTGCTAGTATCAGGGACTATGGCTACACCTTC. As protein: CSASIRDYGYTF. The chain links TRBV20-1 to TRBJ1-2, with D possibly matching TRBD1 (5 bases). The CDR3 totals 12 residues. CDR1 DFQATT and CDR2 SNEGSKA come from the germline V gene (reference sequence). Trimming shortened V by 3 bases and J by 3 bases, and 8 bases separated the two germline ends.